This T cell receptor beta chain was observed in a study of blood T cells in healthy people across ages. Whole-study results and caveats: When set beside aged donors, long-lived donors presented more naive CD4+ cells and higher diversity.

V lost 4 bases, J lost 6 bases, and 13 bases lay in between. The germline CDR1 and CDR2 sequences are MNHEY and SMNVEV (reference sequence). The CDR3 has 14 amino acids. With regard to this clonotype: Its specificity is unknown.

Sample donors were healthy Caucasian individuals that came from Russia, aged roughly 6 to 95. Then a second PCR, running about 6 to 11 cycles, was carried out with a sample-barcoded 5' primer and a J-beta primer mix. Each cDNA molecule was tagged by a template-switch adaptor with 12 random nucleotides. TCRdb used MiXCR to reprocess the 5' RACE reads, holding one entry per CDR3 protein. The profile shows more than 1,400,000 distinct CDR3 sequences, 42% of them singletons. The sample comprised blood. The source is a woman in her late teens or twenties in good health. The rearrangement joins TRBV27 to TRBJ2-4, with TRBD1 as a possible D gene (5 bases). The CDR3 here is CASSSVTVRNIQYF. The CDR3 DNA reads as TGTGCCAGCAGTTCCGTGACAGTCCGAAACATTCAGTACTTC.